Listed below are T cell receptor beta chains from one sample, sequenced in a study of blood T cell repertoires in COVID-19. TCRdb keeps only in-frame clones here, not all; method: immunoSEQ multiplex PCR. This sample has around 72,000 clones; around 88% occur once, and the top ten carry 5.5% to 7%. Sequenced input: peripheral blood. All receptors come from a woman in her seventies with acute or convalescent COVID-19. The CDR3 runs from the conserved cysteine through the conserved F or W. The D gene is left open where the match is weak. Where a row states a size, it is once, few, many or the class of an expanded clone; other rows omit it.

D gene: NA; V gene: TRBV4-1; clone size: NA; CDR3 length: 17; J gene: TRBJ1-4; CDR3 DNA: TGCGCCAGCAGCCAAGTCGGGAGGGGAGGTGTTAATGAAAAACTGTTTTTT; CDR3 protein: CASSQVGRGGVNEKLFF
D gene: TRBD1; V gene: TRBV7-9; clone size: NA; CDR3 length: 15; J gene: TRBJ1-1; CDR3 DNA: TGTGCCAGCAGCGCCGACAGGGTGGGGAACACTGAAGCTTTCTTT; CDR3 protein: CASSADRVGNTEAFF
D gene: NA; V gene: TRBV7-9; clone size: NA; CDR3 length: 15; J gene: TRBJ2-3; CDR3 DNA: TGTGCCAGCAGCTTACGGAGGGAGCCCCCAGATACGCAGTATTTT; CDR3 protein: CASSLRREPPDTQYF
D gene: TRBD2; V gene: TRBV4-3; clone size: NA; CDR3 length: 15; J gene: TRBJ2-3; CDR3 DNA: TGCGCCAGCAGGACTAGCGCCGGTGGCACAGATACGCAGTATTTT; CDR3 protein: CASRTSAGGTDTQYF
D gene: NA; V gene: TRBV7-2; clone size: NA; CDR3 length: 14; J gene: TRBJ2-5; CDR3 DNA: TGTGCCAGCAGCTTAAGCGCAAAAGCGCAGACCCAGTACTTC; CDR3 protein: CASSLSAKAQTQYF
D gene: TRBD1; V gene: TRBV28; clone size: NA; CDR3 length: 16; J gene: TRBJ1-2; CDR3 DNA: TGTGCCAGCAGCACTTACGGGCAGGGGGGAAACTATGGCTACACCTTC; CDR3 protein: CASSTYGQGGNYGYTF
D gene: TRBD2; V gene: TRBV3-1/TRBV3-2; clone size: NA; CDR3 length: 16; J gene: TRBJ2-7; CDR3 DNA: TGTGCCAGCAGCCAAGAAACACTAGCGGCACCCTACGAGCAGTACTTC; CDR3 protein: CASSQETLAAPYEQYF
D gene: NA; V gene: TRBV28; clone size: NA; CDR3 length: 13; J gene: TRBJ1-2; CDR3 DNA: TGTGCCAGCAGTTTCGGGGGGAGCTATGGCTACACCTTC; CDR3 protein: CASSFGGSYGYTF
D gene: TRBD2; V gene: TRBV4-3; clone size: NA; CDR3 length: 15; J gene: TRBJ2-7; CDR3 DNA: TGCGCCAGCAGCCAGTCGGGAGGGCAGTCCTACGAGCAGTACTTC; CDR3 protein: CASSQSGGQSYEQYF
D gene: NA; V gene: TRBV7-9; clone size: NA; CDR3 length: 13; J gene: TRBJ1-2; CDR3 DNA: TGTGCCAGCAGCCCCCGGGGGGGACATGGCTACACCTTC; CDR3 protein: CASSPRGGHGYTF
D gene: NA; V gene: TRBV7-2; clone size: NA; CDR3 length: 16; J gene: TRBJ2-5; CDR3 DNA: TGTGCCAGCAGCTCAGGGAAGTGGTCCCTTCAAGAGACCCAGTACTTC; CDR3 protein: CASSSGKWSLQETQYF
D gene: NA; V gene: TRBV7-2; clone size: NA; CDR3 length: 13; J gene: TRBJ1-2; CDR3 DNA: TGTGCCAGCAGCTCCTGGTCCCGGGATGGCTACACCTTC; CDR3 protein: CASSSWSRDGYTF
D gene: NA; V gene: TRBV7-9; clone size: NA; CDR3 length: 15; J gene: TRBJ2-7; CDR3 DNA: TGTGCCAGCAGCTCTTTTCTTAGAGAAATAGGGGCCGAGACTTTC; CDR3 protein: CASSSFLREIGAETF
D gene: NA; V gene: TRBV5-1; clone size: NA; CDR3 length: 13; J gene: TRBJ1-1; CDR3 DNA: TGCGCCAGCAGCTTGCTAGGAGGGACTGAAGCTTTCTTT; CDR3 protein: CASSLLGGTEAFF
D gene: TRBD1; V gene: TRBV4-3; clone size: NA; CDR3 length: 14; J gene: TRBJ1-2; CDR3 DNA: TGCGCCAGCAGCAGGGGACAGGGCAACTATGGCTACACCTTC; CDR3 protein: CASSRGQGNYGYTF
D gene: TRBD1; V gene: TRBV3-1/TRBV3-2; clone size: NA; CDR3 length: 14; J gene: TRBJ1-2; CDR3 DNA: TGTGCCAGCAGCCTACGGGACAGCAACTATGGCTACACCTTC; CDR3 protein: CASSLRDSNYGYTF
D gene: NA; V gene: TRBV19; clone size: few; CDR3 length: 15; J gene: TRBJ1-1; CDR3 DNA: TGTGCCAGTAGTATGGCAGGCGTTAGGAACACTGAAGCTTTCTTT; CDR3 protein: CASSMAGVRNTEAFF
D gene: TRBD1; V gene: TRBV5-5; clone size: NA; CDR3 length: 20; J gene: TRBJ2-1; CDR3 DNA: TGTGCCAGCAGGCTTACTATATATTCCAGGGGGTACAGCTCCTACAATGAGCAGTTCTTC; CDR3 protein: CASRLTIYSRGYSSYNEQFF
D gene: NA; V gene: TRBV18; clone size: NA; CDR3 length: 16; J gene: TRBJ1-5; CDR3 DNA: TGTGCCAGCTCACCTCCAGGAGGGAATAGCAATCAGCCCCAGCATTTT; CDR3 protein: CASSPPGGNSNQPQHF
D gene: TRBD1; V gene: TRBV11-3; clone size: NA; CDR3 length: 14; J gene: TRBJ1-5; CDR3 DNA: TGTGCCAGCAGCCCCCACAGGGGTTATCAGCCCCAGCATTTT; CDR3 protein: CASSPHRGYQPQHF
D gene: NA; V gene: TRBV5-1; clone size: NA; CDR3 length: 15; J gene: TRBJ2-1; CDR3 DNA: TGCGCCAGCAGCCCTTCGAGGGCCCTCTTAAATGAGCAGTTCTTC; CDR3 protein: CASSPSRALLNEQFF
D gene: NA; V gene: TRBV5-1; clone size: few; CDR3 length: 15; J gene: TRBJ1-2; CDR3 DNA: TGCGCCAGCAGCTTGGTCGCAGGGCCATACTATGGCTACACCTTC; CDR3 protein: CASSLVAGPYYGYTF
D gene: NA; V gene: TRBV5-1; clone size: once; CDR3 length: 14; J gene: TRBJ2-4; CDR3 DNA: TGCGCCAGCAGCTCGGAAGGGGGCAAAAACATTCAGTACTTC; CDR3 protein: CASSSEGGKNIQYF
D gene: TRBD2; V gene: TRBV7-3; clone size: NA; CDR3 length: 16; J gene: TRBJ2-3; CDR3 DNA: TGTGCCAGCAGCTTAGTCCAGCGGGGGAGGGGCGATACGCAGTATTTT; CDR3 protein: CASSLVQRGRGDTQYF
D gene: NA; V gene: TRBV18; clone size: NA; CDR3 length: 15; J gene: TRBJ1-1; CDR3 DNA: TGTGCCAGCTCACCCCAACAGGGCGAGAGCACTGAAGCTTTCTTT; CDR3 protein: CASSPQQGESTEAFF
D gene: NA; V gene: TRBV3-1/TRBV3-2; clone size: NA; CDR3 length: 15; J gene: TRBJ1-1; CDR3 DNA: TGTGCCAGCAGCCAAGAACTGGGGCTGAACACTGAAGCTTTCTTT; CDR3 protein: CASSQELGLNTEAFF
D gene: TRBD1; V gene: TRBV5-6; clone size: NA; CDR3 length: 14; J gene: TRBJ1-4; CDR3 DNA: TGTGCCAGCAGCTCGGGACAGATCAATGAAAAACTGTTTTTT; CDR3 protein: CASSSGQINEKLFF
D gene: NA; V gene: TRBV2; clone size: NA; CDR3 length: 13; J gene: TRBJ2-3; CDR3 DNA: TGTGCCAGCACTTGGGCCAGCAGGGATACGCAGTATTTT; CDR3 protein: CASTWASRDTQYF
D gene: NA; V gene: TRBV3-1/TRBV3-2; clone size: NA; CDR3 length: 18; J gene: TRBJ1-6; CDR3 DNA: TGTGCCAGCAGCCAATTAAAGGGACTCAGCTCCTATAATTCACCCCTCCACTTT; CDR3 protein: CASSQLKGLSSYNSPLHF
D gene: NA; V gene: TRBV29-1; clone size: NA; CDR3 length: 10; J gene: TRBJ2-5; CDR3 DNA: TGCAGCGTTGCCCGAGAGACCCAGTACTTC; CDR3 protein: CSVARETQYF
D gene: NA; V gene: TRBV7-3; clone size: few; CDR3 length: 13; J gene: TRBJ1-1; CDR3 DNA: TGTGCCAGCAGCTCTATACCCGGGAGGGCGGCTTTCTTT; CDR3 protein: CASSSIPGRAAFF
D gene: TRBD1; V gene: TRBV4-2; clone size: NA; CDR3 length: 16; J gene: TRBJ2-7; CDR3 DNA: TGTGCCAGCAGCCAAGATCCGGCGACAGGGGACTACGAGCAGTACTTC; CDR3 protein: CASSQDPATGDYEQYF
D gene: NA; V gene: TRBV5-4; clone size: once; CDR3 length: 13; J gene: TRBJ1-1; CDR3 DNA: TGTGCCAGCAGCTGGGGGGGCGAGACTGAAGCTTTCTTT; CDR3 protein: CASSWGGETEAFF
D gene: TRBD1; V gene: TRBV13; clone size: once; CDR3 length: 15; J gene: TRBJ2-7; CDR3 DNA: TGTGCCAGCAGCTTAGGCGGGACAGAGTCCTACGAGCAGTACTTC; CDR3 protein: CASSLGGTESYEQYF
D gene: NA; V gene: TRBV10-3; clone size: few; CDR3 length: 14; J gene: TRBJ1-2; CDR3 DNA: TGTGCCATCAGTCTGACAGGCGATAACTATGGCTACACCTTC; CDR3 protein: CAISLTGDNYGYTF
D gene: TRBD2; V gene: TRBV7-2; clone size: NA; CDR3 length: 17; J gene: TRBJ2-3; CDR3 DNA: TGTGCCAGCAGCCTCGGACTAGCGGGAGGGGGACTAGATACGCAGTATTTT; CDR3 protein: CASSLGLAGGGLDTQYF
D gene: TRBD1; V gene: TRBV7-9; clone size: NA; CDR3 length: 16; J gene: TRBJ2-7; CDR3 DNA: TGTGCCAGCAGCCTTGGAGCCGGGACAGGGGGCTACGAGCAGTACTTC; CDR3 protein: CASSLGAGTGGYEQYF
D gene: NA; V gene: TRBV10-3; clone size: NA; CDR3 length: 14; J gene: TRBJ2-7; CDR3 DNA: TGTGCCATCCCTCGGCAGGCAAGCTCCTACGAGCAGTACTTC; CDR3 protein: CAIPRQASSYEQYF
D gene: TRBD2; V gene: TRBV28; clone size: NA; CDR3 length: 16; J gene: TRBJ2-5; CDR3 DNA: TGTGCCAGCAGTCCCACGTTAGCGGGGGGGCTTGAGACCCAGTACTTC; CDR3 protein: CASSPTLAGGLETQYF
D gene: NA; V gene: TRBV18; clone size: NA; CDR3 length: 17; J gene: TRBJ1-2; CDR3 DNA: TGTGCCACCTCACAATCATTGGGTGCGGTCGCTAACTATGGCTACACCTTC; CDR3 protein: CATSQSLGAVANYGYTF
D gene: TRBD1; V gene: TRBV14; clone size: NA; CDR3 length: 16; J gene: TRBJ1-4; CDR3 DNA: TGTGCCAGCAGCGTGGGACAGGGGGTTGCTAATGAAAAACTGTTTTTT; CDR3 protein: CASSVGQGVANEKLFF
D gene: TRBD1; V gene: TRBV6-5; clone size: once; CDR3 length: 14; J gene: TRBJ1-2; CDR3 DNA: TGTGCCAGCAGTTACTCGACAGACAGGGGTGGCTACACCTTC; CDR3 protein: CASSYSTDRGGYTF
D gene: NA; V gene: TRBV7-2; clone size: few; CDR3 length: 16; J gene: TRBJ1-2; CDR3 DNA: TGTGCCAGCAGCTTAGTCGGTCAGGCCTCACATTATGGCTACACCTTC; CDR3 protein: CASSLVGQASHYGYTF
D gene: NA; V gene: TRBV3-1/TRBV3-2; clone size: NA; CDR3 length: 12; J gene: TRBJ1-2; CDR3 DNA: TGTGCCAGCAGCCAAGGGGACAACGGCTACACCTTC; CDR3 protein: CASSQGDNGYTF
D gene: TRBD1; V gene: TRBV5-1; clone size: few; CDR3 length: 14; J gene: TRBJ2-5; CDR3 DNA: TGCGCCAGCAGCTTGGACAGGGGGCAAGAGACCCAGTACTTC; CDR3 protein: CASSLDRGQETQYF
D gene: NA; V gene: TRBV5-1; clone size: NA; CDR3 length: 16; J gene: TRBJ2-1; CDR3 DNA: TGCGCCAGCAGCTTGGCCGTTGGCGGGACCGCGGATGAGCAGTTCTTC; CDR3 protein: CASSLAVGGTADEQFF
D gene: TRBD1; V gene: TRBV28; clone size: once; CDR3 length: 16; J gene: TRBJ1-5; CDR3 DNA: TGTGCCAGCAGTTTAGCCAGGGGGGCTTGGAATCAGCCCCAGCATTTT; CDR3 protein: CASSLARGAWNQPQHF
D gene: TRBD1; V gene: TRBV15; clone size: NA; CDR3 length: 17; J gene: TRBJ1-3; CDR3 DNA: TGTGCCACCAGCAGAGATCAGACAGGGGGCGTTGGAAACACCATATATTTT; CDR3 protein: CATSRDQTGGVGNTIYF
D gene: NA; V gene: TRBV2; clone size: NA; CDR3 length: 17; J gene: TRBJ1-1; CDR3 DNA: TGTGCCAGCAGACAAACAGAGTTCTCGAGCCAGAACACTGAAGCTTTCTTT; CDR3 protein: CASRQTEFSSQNTEAFF
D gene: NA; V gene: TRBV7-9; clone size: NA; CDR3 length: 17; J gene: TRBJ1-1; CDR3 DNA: TGTGCCAGCAGCTCCAGAGGGGGGGCGCGAAGGAACACTGAAGCTTTCTTT; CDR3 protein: CASSSRGGARRNTEAFF
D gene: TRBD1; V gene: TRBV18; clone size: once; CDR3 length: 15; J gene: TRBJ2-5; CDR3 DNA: TGTGCCAGCTCACCACGTGACAGGGGTCAGGAGACCCAGTACTTC; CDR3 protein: CASSPRDRGQETQYF
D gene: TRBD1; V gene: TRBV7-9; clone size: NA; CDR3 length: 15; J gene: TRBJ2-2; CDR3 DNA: TGTGCCAGCAGCTTAGGGGACAGGGACACCGGGGAGCTGTTTTTT; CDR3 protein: CASSLGDRDTGELFF
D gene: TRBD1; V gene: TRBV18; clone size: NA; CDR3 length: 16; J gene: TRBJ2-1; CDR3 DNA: TGTGCCAGCTCACCTCTACGCGGACAGGGATCTCCCGGGCAGTTCTTC; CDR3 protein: CASSPLRGQGSPGQFF
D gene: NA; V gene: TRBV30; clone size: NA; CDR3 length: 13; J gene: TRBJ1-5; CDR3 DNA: TGTGCCTGGAGGGGGGGGGCGGATCAGCCCCAGCATTTT; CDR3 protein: CAWRGGADQPQHF